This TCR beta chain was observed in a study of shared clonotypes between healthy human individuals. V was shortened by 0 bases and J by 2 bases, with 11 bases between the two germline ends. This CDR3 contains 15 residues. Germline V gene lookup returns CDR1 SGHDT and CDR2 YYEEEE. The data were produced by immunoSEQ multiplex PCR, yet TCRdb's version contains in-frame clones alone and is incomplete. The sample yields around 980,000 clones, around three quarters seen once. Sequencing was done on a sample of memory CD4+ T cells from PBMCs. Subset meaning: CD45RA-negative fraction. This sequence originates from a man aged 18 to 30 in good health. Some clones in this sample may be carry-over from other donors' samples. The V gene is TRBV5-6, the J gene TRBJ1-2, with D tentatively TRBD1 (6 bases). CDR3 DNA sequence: TGTGCCAGCAGCTTGGAACCTAGGGGGAACTATGGCTACACCTTC. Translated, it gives CASSLEPRGNYGYTF. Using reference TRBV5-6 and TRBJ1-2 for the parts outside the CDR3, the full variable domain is DAGVTQSPTHLIKTRGQQVTLRCSPKSGHDTVSWYQQALGQGPQFIFQYYEEEERQRGNFPDRFSGHQFPNYSSELNVNALLLGDSALYLCASSLEPRGNYGYTFGSGTRLTVV.